Below are 28 T cell receptor beta chains sequenced from a single sample in a study of blood T cell repertoires in COVID-19. Sequencing used immunoSEQ multiplex PCR; TCRdb keeps in-frame clones, though not all of them. The repertoire has 300,000 to 400,000 clones, 70% to 90% of them found once; the top ten carry 4%. Sequencing input: peripheral blood. These receptors originate from a woman aged 50 to 60 with active or convalescent COVID-19.

J is TRBJ2-7 and V is TRBV7-8; D might be TRBD1 (5 bases). The CDR3 contains 14 residues. The V gene lost 5 bases and the J gene lost 3 bases, with 14 bases spanning the gap. Germline values: CDR1 SGHVS, CDR2 FQNEAQ. Here the CDR3 reads CASSGANTIYEQYF. In nucleotides, the CDR3 is TGTGCCAGCAGCGGGGCCAATACTATCTACGAGCAGTACTTC. The full variable domain, its missing parts supplied by reference TRBV7-8 and TRBJ2-7, is GAGVSQSPRYKVAKRGQDVALRCDPISGHVSLFWYQQALGQGPEFLTYFQNEAQLDKSGLPSDRFFAERPEGSVSTLKIQRTQQEDSAVYLCASSGANTIYEQYFGPGTRLTVT.

CDR3 residues: CASSLWEGRNEKLFF. The CDR3 DNA follows: TGTGCCAGCAGCCTCTGGGAGGGGAGGAATGAAAAACTGTTTTTT. The V call is TRBV5-4, the J call TRBJ1-4; D might be TRBD1 (5 bases). The germline gives CDR1 SGHNT, CDR2 YYREEE (reference sequence). The CDR3 spans 15 residues. Trimming shortened V by 4 bases and J by 5 bases, and 15 bases separated the two germline ends.

This chain links TRBV18 with TRBJ2-1, with a tentative D call TRBD2 (6 bases). V was clipped by 3 bases and J by 5 bases, with 14 bases between them. This CDR3 region has 15 residues. The V gene's germline CDR1 is KGHSH and CDR2 LQKENI. The CDR3 loop is CASSPLNGRNNEQFF. CDR3 sequence (DNA): TGTGCCAGCTCACCGTTGAACGGGAGAAACAATGAGCAGTTCTTC.

This chain connects TRBV11-3 to TRBJ1-2; D possibly corresponds to TRBD1 (6 bases). The V and J ends lost 5 bases and 6 bases respectively, with 10 bases between them. The CDR3 sequence is 12 residues long. The germline V gene has CDR1 SGHNT and CDR2 YENEEA. The CDR3 loop reads CASSQQGNGYTF. CDR3 DNA sequence: TGTGCCAGCAGCCAACAGGGAAATGGCTACACCTTC.

The J gene is TRBJ2-5, the V gene TRBV28; 8 nucleotides align to TRBD2. After removal of 6 bases from V and 5 bases from J, the junction contained 17 bases not matched to a gene. Germline values: CDR1 MDHEN, CDR2 SYDVKM. The CDR3 consists of 17 residues. In DNA, the CDR3 is TGTGCCAGCAGCTTCTTCGTGGCGGGGGGCGTTGGGGAGACCCAGTACTTC. It is translated as CASSFFVAGGVGETQYF.

V usage is TRBV18 and J usage is TRBJ1-1, with a tentative D call TRBD1 (6 bases). Trimming removed 2 bases at V and 3 bases at J, with 16 bases between. CDR3 length: 16 residues. Germline CDR1 KGHSH, CDR2 LQKENI. The CDR3 region is CASSPARRTGHTEAFF. CDR3 nucleotide sequence: TGTGCCAGCTCACCAGCGCGAAGAACAGGGCACACTGAAGCTTTCTTT.

The chain has TRBV5-1 and TRBJ1-2, with D tentatively TRBD1 (5 bases). V dropped 7 bases and J dropped 3 bases, with 19 bases sitting between them. Germline CDR1 reads SGHRS; CDR2 reads YFSETQ. The CDR3 extends over 15 amino acids. CDR3 region: CASREAPRQHYGYTF. The DNA of the CDR3 is TGCGCCAGCCGGGAGGCTCCCAGACAGCACTATGGCTACACCTTC.

CDR3 sequence reads: CASSLSGNEQYF. DNA for the CDR3: TGTGCCAGCAGTTTATCGGGTAACGAGCAGTACTTC. The rearrangement joins TRBV28 to TRBJ2-7, with D hard to call. The CDR3 consists of 12 residues. V lost 1 base and J lost 5, with 6 bases in between. Germline V gene sequence: CDR1 MDHEN, CDR2 SYDVKM.

The V gene is TRBV7-9, the J gene TRBJ2-1, with TRBD2 matching 11 bases. There are 16 residues in the CDR3. CDR1 is SEHNR, CDR2 FQNEAQ, per germline (reference sequence). V lost 3 bases to trimming and J lost 7 bases; unmatched junction nucleotides: 8. CDR3 DNA sequence: TGTGCCAGCAGCTTTAACGGACTAGCGGGTAATAATGAGCAGTTCTTC. It codes for CASSFNGLAGNNEQFF.

The J gene is TRBJ2-7, the V gene TRBV7-9, with 11 bases aligning to TRBD2. Unmatched junction bases numbered 9, after V lost 5 bases and J lost 3 bases. The CDR3 has 16 residues. Germline loops: CDR1 SEHNR, CDR2 FQNEAQ (reference sequence). The CDR3 spells CASSPRSSGGFYEQYF. As DNA, the CDR3 is TGTGCCAGCAGCCCCAGATCTAGCGGGGGGTTCTACGAGCAGTACTTC.

The CDR3 here is CASSLSWGGGYTF. DNA of the CDR3: TGTGCCAGCAGTTTATCATGGGGAGGTGGCTACACCTTC. The chain combines TRBV27 with TRBJ1-2; D is undetermined. This CDR3 comprises 13 residues. Trimming cost V 0 bases and J 7 bases, with 9 bases left between them. Germline V gene lookup returns CDR1 MNHEY and CDR2 SMNVEV (reference sequence).

This clone was found a few times. CDR3 coding DNA: TGTGCCAGCAGCCGGACTAGCGGATTCTCCTACGAGCAGTACTTC. Protein sequence: CASSRTSGFSYEQYF. The V gene is TRBV5-4, the J gene TRBJ2-7, with TRBD2 identical over 10 bases. The length of the CDR3 is 15 residues. Per germline, CDR1 SGHNT and CDR2 YYREEE (reference sequence). The V segment lost 4 bases and the J segment 0 bases; nucleotides outside the gene matches: 4.

The chain links TRBV5-4 to TRBJ2-7; 7 positions match TRBD2. CDR3 length equals 14 residues. Germline-derived CDR1 and CDR2 are SGHNT and YYREEE (reference sequence). With V trimmed by 0 bases and J by 4 bases, 4 bases remained unmatched. In nucleotides, the CDR3 is TGTGCCAGCAGCTTGGGGCGGGAGTTGTACGAGCAGTACTTC. Translated, it gives CASSLGRELYEQYF.

The gene calls are TRBV7-3 and TRBJ2-5; 8 bases agree with TRBD2. The CDR3 length is 12 residues. Unmatched junction bases numbered 0, after V lost 6 bases and J lost 3 bases. Germline V gene data show CDR1 as SGHTA and CDR2 as FQGTGA. CDR3 nucleotides: TGTGCCAGCAGGGGACTAGAAGAGACCCAGTACTTC. Translated: CASRGLEETQYF.

V is TRBV4-1 and J is TRBJ1-5; TRBD1 aligns across 9 bases. This CDR3 is built from 20 residues. J lost 0 bases, V lost 1 base, and 13 bases had no gene match. Germline values: CDR1 MGHRA, CDR2 YSYEKL. The CDR3 loop reads CASSQGLLGQGPYSNQPQHF. The CDR3 region has the DNA TGCGCCAGCAGCCAAGGGCTCCTGGGACAGGGCCCATATAGCAATCAGCCCCAGCATTTT.

The V call is TRBV7-2, the J call TRBJ2-7, with unresolved D. The germline V gene has CDR1 SGHTA and CDR2 FQGNSA. CDR3 length: 16 amino acids. The V end was cut by 2 bases, the J end by 3 bases, with 17 bases between. In DNA, the CDR3 is TGTGCCAGCAGCTTATCAGGTGTGGCACGGCGCTACGAGCAGTACTTC. Protein sequence: CASSLSGVARRYEQYF.

The rearrangement links TRBV18 to TRBJ2-7; the D gene is possibly TRBD2 (6 bases). The CDR3 covers 14 residues. Per the germline V gene, CDR1 is KGHSH and CDR2 is LQKENI. Trimming removed 6 bases from V and 1 base from J, with 13 bases in between. CDR3 region: CASSRGDGSYEQYF. The CDR3 bases are TGTGCCAGCTCCCGCGGGGACGGATCCTACGAGCAGTACTTC.

V gene TRBV9 combines with J gene TRBJ2-5, with 12 positions matching TRBD1. Losses at the gene ends were 0 bases for V and 1 base for J; bases not matched to a gene: 7. The length of the CDR3 is 18 residues. The germline V gene has CDR1 SGDLS and CDR2 YYNGEE. Here the CDR3 DNA reads TGTGCCAGCAGCGTAGAGGGACAGGGGGCGAGGGTCCAAGAGACCCAGTACTTC. The encoded protein is CASSVEGQGARVQETQYF.

This chain links TRBV19 with TRBJ1-5, with 9 bases aligning to TRBD1. The V segment lost 6 bases and the J segment 5 bases; nucleotides outside the gene matches: 5. Germline assignment: CDR1 LNHDA and CDR2 SQIVND (reference sequence). The CDR3 is 14 residues long. The CDR3 nucleotides are TGTGCCAGTAGGTTGGGGACAGGGCATCAGCCCCAGCATTTT. It translates to CASRLGTGHQPQHF.

The rearrangement links TRBV11-1 to TRBJ2-7; D not resolved. Germline CDR1 and CDR2: SGHAT and FQDESV (reference sequence). V gave up 0 bases and J gave up 3 bases, with 12 bases separating them. This CDR3 is 15 amino acids long. The CDR3 region is CASSLAGGGNYEQYF. The CDR3, as DNA: TGTGCCAGCAGCTTAGCGGGTGGCGGAAACTACGAGCAGTACTTC.

The genes are TRBV30 and TRBJ1-6; a weak D match, TRBD1 (6 bases). Trimming cost V 2 bases and J 4 bases, with 15 bases left between them. From germline, CDR1 is GTSNPN and CDR2 SVGIG (reference sequence). The CDR3 is 16 residues long. CDR3 sequence: CAWSSRGDIYNSPLHF. CDR3 DNA sequence: TGTGCCTGGAGTTCACGGGGGGACATTTATAATTCACCCCTCCACTTT.

The chain recombines TRBV19 with TRBJ1-4; D may be TRBD1 (5 bases). The V gene's germline CDR1 is LNHDA and CDR2 SQIVND (reference sequence). CDR3 length equals 16 residues. The V end lost 4 bases, the J end lost 8 bases, and 20 bases lay between the germline ends. CDR3 residues: CASSTLGAEYPEKLFF. In nucleotides, the CDR3 is TGTGCCAGTAGTACGCTAGGGGCGGAGTATCCGGAAAAACTGTTTTTT. The variable domain in full, completed from reference TRBV19 and TRBJ1-4, reads DGGITQSPKYLFRKEGQNVTLSCEQNLNHDAMYWYRQDPGQGLRLIYYSQIVNDFQKGDIAEGYSVSREKKESFPLTVTSAQKNPTAFYLCASSTLGAEYPEKLFFGSGTQLSVL.

The sample holds a few counts of this clone. The chain uses TRBV6-2 or TRBV6-3 and TRBJ2-7, with TRBD2 identical over 12 bases. V shed 0 bases, J shed 2 bases, and the junction held 2 bases outside the gene matches. The germline gives CDR1 MNHEY, CDR2 SVGEGT. The CDR3 covers 16 residues. The CDR3, as DNA: TGTGCCAGCAGTTACTCGACTAGCGGGAGCCCCTACGAGCAGTACTTC. Its translation is CASSYSTSGSPYEQYF.

CDR3 sequence (DNA): TGCAGCGTTGGATCGAGGGAGCCCGATGAAGCTTTCTTT. Amino acid sequence: CSVGSREPDEAFF. This chain uses TRBV29-1 with TRBJ1-1; D remains ambiguous. CDR3 size: 13 residues. Germline V gene sequence: CDR1 SQVTM, CDR2 ANQGSEA. Trimming removed 4 bases at V and 7 bases at J, with 16 bases between.

V gene TRBV25-1 combines with J gene TRBJ2-7, with a weak D call TRBD2 (6 bases). Germline CDR1 reads MGHDK; CDR2 reads SYGVNS. This CDR3 has 15 residues. V was cut by 1 base and J by 3 bases, with 13 bases left in between. CDR3 residues: CASSESEGSGYEQYF. CDR3 nucleotides: TGTGCCAGCAGTGAATCTGAGGGTAGCGGCTACGAGCAGTACTTC.

The CDR3 DNA reads TGTGCCAGTAGCAAAGACACTGGGAGGGGTCCGTCCTATGGCTACACCTTC. This codes for CASSKDTGRGPSYGYTF. The chain carries TRBV19 and TRBJ1-2, with a tentative D call TRBD1 (5 bases). CDR1 and CDR2 (germline): LNHDA, SQIVND (reference sequence). The CDR3 consists of 17 residues. Trimming stripped 6 bases from V and 4 bases from J, with 24 bases between.

V and J are TRBV12-3 or TRBV12-4 and TRBJ1-4; D uncertain. CDR3 length: 12 residues. V was pared by 4 bases and J by 7 bases, with 7 bases between. CDR3 region: CASSSHSEKLFF. In nucleotides, the CDR3 is TGTGCCAGCAGTTCCCACAGTGAAAAACTGTTTTTT.

The chain has TRBV5-6 and TRBJ2-7, with D maybe TRBD2 (6 bases). This CDR3 comprises 13 residues. V was cut by 4 bases and J by 3 bases, with 11 bases left in between. CDR1 is SGHDT, CDR2 YYEEEE, per germline. CDR3 sequence: CASSGREIYEQYF. DNA for the CDR3: TGTGCCAGCAGCGGCCGGGAGATCTACGAGCAGTACTTC.